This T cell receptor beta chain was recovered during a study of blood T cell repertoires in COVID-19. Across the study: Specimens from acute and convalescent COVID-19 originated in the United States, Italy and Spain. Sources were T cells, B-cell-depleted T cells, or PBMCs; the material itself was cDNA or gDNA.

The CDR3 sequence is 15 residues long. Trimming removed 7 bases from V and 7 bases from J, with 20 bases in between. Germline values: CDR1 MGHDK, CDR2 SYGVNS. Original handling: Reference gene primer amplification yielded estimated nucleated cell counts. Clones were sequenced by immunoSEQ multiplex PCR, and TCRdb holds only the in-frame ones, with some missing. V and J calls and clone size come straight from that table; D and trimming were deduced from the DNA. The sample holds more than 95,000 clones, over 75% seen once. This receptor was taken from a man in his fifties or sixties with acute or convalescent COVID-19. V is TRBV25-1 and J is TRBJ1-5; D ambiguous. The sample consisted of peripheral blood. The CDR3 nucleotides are TGTGCCAGCACTCTAACCCGGGGTTATAGGCAGCCCCAGCATTTT. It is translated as CASTLTRGYRQPQHF.